These 30 T cell receptor beta chains came from one sample sequenced in a study of T cells in localized non-small cell lung cancer. Method: immunoSEQ multiplex PCR; TCRdb's copy keeps in-frame clones and lacks some. The table shows about 1,400 clones, with 20% to 30% occurring only once. Source: lung tumor tissue, taken before any cancer treatment. These receptors were collected from a man aged 35-69 years with stage I squamous cell lung carcinoma.

The genes are TRBV19 and TRBJ2-5; no definite D call. Trimming removed 3 bases at V and 5 bases at J, with 7 bases between. Germline V gives CDR1 LNHDA, CDR2 SQIVND (reference sequence). CDR3 length: 12 residues. CDR3 loop: CASSIGRETQYF. The CDR3 bases are TGTGCCAGTAGTATTGGACGGGAGACCCAGTACTTC.

The chain recombines TRBV18 with TRBJ2-3; weak D call: TRBD1 (7 bases). CDR3 size: 15 residues. V shed 6 bases and J shed 5 bases, with 18 bases lying between them. Per the germline V gene, CDR1 is KGHSH and CDR2 is LQKENI. CDR3 protein: CASSPRGQGGDTQYF. The CDR3 DNA reads as TGTGCCAGCTCCCCCCGGGGGCAGGGGGGAGATACGCAGTATTTT.

In this sample, this clone turned up a few times. The V call is TRBV19, the J call TRBJ1-4; D unclear. V was cut by 8 bases and J by 4 bases, with 11 bases left in between. CDR1 and CDR2 (germline): LNHDA, SQIVND (reference sequence). CDR3 size: 13 residues. The CDR3 DNA is TGTGCCAGTGCTGGACCGTATAATGAAAAACTGTTTTTT. Translating it yields CASAGPYNEKLFF.

By sample share, this clone is medium-sized (0.01 to 0.1%). The rearrangement uses TRBV6-8 and TRBJ1-1; 7 nucleotides align to TRBD1. Germline-derived CDR1 and CDR2 are MNHGY and SAAAGT. The CDR3 has 14 amino acids. V lost 7 bases, J lost 1 base, and 6 bases stayed unmatched. The CDR3 nucleotides are TGTGCCAGCAACCGGGACAGCTCGAACACTGAAGCTTTCTTT. It specifies CASNRDSSNTEAFF.

The chain has TRBV25-1 and TRBJ1-2; weak D call: TRBD1 (5 bases). CDR1 and CDR2 (germline): MGHDK, SYGVNS. Trimming stripped 2 bases from V and 4 bases from J, with 5 bases between. The CDR3 totals 12 residues. The CDR3 sequence: CASSEQGYGYTF. CDR3 bases: TGTGCCAGCAGTGAACAGGGCTATGGCTACACCTTC.

The chain joins TRBV5-1 to TRBJ1-1, with 8 bases matching TRBD1. The V segment lost 4 bases and the J segment 1 base; nucleotides outside the gene matches: 3. The CDR3 runs 14 residues. Germline CDR1 SGHRS, CDR2 YFSETQ. CDR3 region: CASSKGQANTEAFF. The CDR3 DNA is TGCGCCAGCAGCAAGGGACAGGCGAACACTGAAGCTTTCTTT.

This clone was detected a few times. The chain carries TRBV19 and TRBJ1-1; D not resolved. Trimming stripped 7 bases from V and 1 base from J, with 13 bases between. Germline-derived CDR1 and CDR2 are LNHDA and SQIVND (reference sequence). CDR3 length equals 14 residues. The CDR3 loop is CASTTMGGNTEAFF. CDR3 nucleotide sequence: TGTGCCAGTACCACCATGGGTGGGAACACTGAAGCTTTCTTT. Full variable domain (remainder filled in from reference TRBV19 and TRBJ1-1): DGGITQSPKYLFRKEGQNVTLSCEQNLNHDAMYWYRQDPGQGLRLIYYSQIVNDFQKGDIAEGYSVSREKKESFPLTVTSAQKNPTAFYLCASTTMGGNTEAFFGQGTRLTVV.

The chain recombines TRBV11-3 with TRBJ1-2; no definite D call. CDR1 and CDR2 (germline): SGHNT, YENEEA. The V end lost 5 bases, the J end lost 5 bases, and 15 bases lay between the germline ends. This CDR3 is 14 amino acids long. This CDR3 reads CASSQVEVRYGYTF. The CDR3 nucleotides are TGTGCCAGCAGCCAAGTGGAGGTCCGGTATGGCTACACCTTC.

This clone appeared a few times. This rearrangement joins TRBV6-8 to TRBJ1-2, with a weak D call TRBD1 (6 bases). V lost 5 bases to trimming and J lost 2 bases, with 9 bases between them. From germline, CDR1 is MNHGY and CDR2 SAAAGT. The length of the CDR3 is 13 residues. CDR3 protein: CASSAGTNYGYTF. The CDR3 bases are TGTGCCAGCAGTGCCGGGACAAACTATGGCTACACCTTC.

V is TRBV11-3 and J is TRBJ2-1; D possibly uses TRBD1 or TRBD2 (5 bases each). V gave up 3 bases and J gave up 3 bases, with 12 bases separating them. The CDR3 covers 15 residues. Per the germline V gene, CDR1 is SGHNT and CDR2 is YENEEA. CDR3: CASSLDTEGYNEQFF. In nucleotides, the CDR3 is TGTGCCAGCAGCTTGGACACTGAGGGCTACAATGAGCAGTTCTTC.

The chain recombines TRBV6-8 with TRBJ1-5; 9 nucleotides align to TRBD1. V was pared by 4 bases and J by 0 bases, with 7 bases of the junction left unmatched. The CDR3 length is 17 residues. CDR1 and CDR2 (germline): MNHGY, SAAAGT. The chain's CDR3 is CASSSRDRAYSNQPQHF. CDR3 sequence (DNA): TGTGCCAGCAGTTCGCGGGACAGGGCTTATAGCAATCAGCCCCAGCATTTT.

The chain employs TRBV6-1 and TRBJ2-7; possible D gene TRBD2, 6 bases. Trimming stripped 0 bases from V and 3 bases from J, with 18 bases between. CDR1 and CDR2 from the germline V gene are MNHNS and SASEGT. This CDR3 is 17 amino acids long. The CDR3, as DNA: TGTGCCAGCAGTGAAGCGCCAGGAGGGCAGCCGGGCTACGAGCAGTACTTC. It codes for CASSEAPGGQPGYEQYF.

This clone was found a few times. The chain combines TRBV11-3 with TRBJ1-3, with no clear D. Trimming took off 0 bases at V and 2 bases at J, with 5 bases between the two ends. Germline CDR1 SGHNT, CDR2 YENEEA. CDR3 length: 14 amino acids. CDR3 sequence: CASSLEAAGNTIYF. The CDR3 DNA reads as TGTGCCAGCAGCTTAGAGGCAGCTGGAAACACCATATATTTT.

This clone was picked up a small number of times. The V gene is TRBV11-3, the J gene TRBJ2-1; D ambiguous. The length of the CDR3 is 14 residues. Germline CDR1 reads SGHNT; CDR2 reads YENEEA. V lost 0 bases and J lost 5, with 8 bases in between. Here the CDR3 DNA reads TGTGCCAGCAGCTTAGAAGCAGATCACAATGAGCAGTTCTTC. Protein sequence: CASSLEADHNEQFF.

This clone has a handful of counts. V gene TRBV28 combines with J gene TRBJ1-2; D is ambiguous. Germline V gene data show CDR1 as MDHEN and CDR2 as SYDVKM. The CDR3 is made up of 13 amino acids. The V and J ends lost 5 bases and 10 bases respectively, with 17 bases between them. CDR3 coding DNA: TGTGCCAGCAGTCGTCCAGAAGTTGCGCACTACACCTTC. Protein product: CASSRPEVAHYTF.

This clone is medium-sized. V and J are TRBV7-2 and TRBJ1-2; D is undetermined. Trimming left V 5 bases short and J 4 bases short, with 11 bases between. The CDR3 length is 13 residues. The V gene's germline CDR1 is SGHTA and CDR2 FQGNSA. CDR3 DNA sequence: TGTGCCAGCAGCCCAGCGCAGCGCTATGGCTACACCTTC. It specifies CASSPAQRYGYTF.

The rearrangement joins TRBV19 to TRBJ1-6; tentatively, D is TRBD1 (6 bases). The CDR3 has 17 amino acids. V was trimmed by 0 bases and J by 5 bases, leaving 14 bases between them. In germline, CDR1 is LNHDA, CDR2 SQIVND (reference sequence). The CDR3 nucleotides read TGTGCCAGTAGTATAGAAGGCACAACAGGGAATAATTCACCCCTCCACTTT. Translation: CASSIEGTTGNNSPLHF.

The rearrangement uses TRBV6-8 and TRBJ2-2; D not resolved. V lost 0 bases, J lost 10 bases, and 12 bases lay in between. CDR1 and CDR2 from the germline V gene are MNHGY and SAAAGT. The CDR3 contains 14 residues. For the CDR3, the DNA is TGTGCCAGCAGTTACTCGATTCTCATGGAGGAGCTGTTTTTT. Amino acid sequence: CASSYSILMEELFF.

The chain joins TRBV30 to TRBJ1-5; perhaps TRBD1 as D (6 bases). The germline CDR1 and CDR2 sequences are GTSNPN and SVGIG (reference sequence). V lost 0 bases, J lost 1 base, and 10 bases lay in between. This CDR3 comprises 15 residues. The CDR3 nucleotides are TGTGCCTGGAGTGTACTTGGACAGAGCAATCAGCCCCAGCATTTT. Translating it yields CAWSVLGQSNQPQHF.

This clone is termed large. This sequence joins TRBV19 and TRBJ1-1, with a tentative D call TRBD1 (6 bases). V lost 5 bases to trimming and J lost 1 base, with 11 bases between them. Germline V lookup: CDR1 LNHDA, CDR2 SQIVND (reference sequence). This CDR3 is 14 amino acids long. In nucleotides, the CDR3 is TGTGCCAGTAGTCCGACGACAGGGAACACTGAAGCTTTCTTT. Encoded protein: CASSPTTGNTEAFF.

This chain links TRBV28 with TRBJ1-3; TRBD1 is a possible D gene (5 bases). Germline V gene lookup returns CDR1 MDHEN and CDR2 SYDVKM. V was cut by 1 base and J by 9 bases, with 13 bases left in between. The CDR3 length is 14 residues. CDR3 loop: CASSLLGERGTIYF. In DNA, the CDR3 is TGTGCCAGCAGTTTATTGGGGGAGCGGGGCACCATATATTTT.

The sample holds a few counts of this clone. This sequence joins TRBV7-8 and TRBJ1-1, with 8 nucleotides matching TRBD1. Germline V lookup: CDR1 SGHVS, CDR2 FQNEAQ. CDR3 size: 13 residues. The V gene end was trimmed by 5 bases and the J gene end by 3 bases; junction bases not matched to a gene: 2. The CDR3 DNA reads as TGTGCCAGCAGCGCGGACAGGGACACTGAAGCTTTCTTT. Translation: CASSADRDTEAFF. Variable domain in full (rest from reference TRBV7-8 and TRBJ1-1): GAGVSQSPRYKVAKRGQDVALRCDPISGHVSLFWYQQALGQGPEFLTYFQNEAQLDKSGLPSDRFFAERPEGSVSTLKIQRTQQEDSAVYLCASSADRDTEAFFGQGTRLTVV.

In this sample, this clone turned up once. The J gene is TRBJ1-2, the V gene TRBV28; D is unclear. The V gene's germline CDR1 is MDHEN and CDR2 SYDVKM. CDR3 length: 13 residues. V lost 5 bases and J lost 4, with 11 bases in between. The CDR3 is CASSAELGYGYTF. The CDR3 nucleotides are TGTGCCAGCAGTGCGGAACTCGGCTATGGCTACACCTTC.

The sample holds a few counts of this clone. The J gene is TRBJ2-2, the V gene TRBV14; D remains unclear. V gave up 4 bases and J gave up 6 bases, with 9 bases separating them. Germline lookup yields CDR1 SGHDN and CDR2 FVKESK. CDR3 length: 13 residues. The CDR3 coding sequence is TGTGCCAGCAGCCGTTACAGTCCCGGGGAGCTGTTTTTT. This gives the protein CASSRYSPGELFF.

This clone rates as medium-sized (0.01 to 0.1%). The V and J genes are TRBV11-3 and TRBJ2-7, with a possible D match to TRBD2 (5 bases). Germline CDR1 reads SGHNT; CDR2 reads YENEEA. V lost 3 bases and J lost 6, with 18 bases in between. This CDR3 has 15 amino acids. The CDR3 sequence is CASSFRGGEGGEQYF. CDR3 coding DNA: TGTGCCAGCAGCTTCCGGGGTGGTGAGGGCGGCGAGCAGTACTTC.

This chain connects TRBV11-3 to TRBJ2-1, with a weak D call TRBD1 (6 bases). Trimming cost V 5 bases and J 2 bases, with 13 bases left between them. CDR3 size: 15 residues. Germline assignment: CDR1 SGHNT and CDR2 YENEEA. The CDR3 DNA sequence: TGTGCCAGCAGCCCCGAGCAGGGGACCTACAATGAGCAGTTCTTC. Residues: CASSPEQGTYNEQFF. Looking up the rest from reference TRBV11-3 and TRBJ2-1 gives the full variable domain: EAGVVQSPRYKIIEKKQPVAFWCNPISGHNTLYWYLQNLGQGPELLIRYENEEAVDDSQLPKDRFSAERLKGVDSTLKIQPAELGDSAVYLCASSPEQGTYNEQFFGPGTRLTVL.

In this sample, this clone turned up a few times. This sequence joins TRBV2 and TRBJ1-6; a weak D match, TRBD1 (6 bases). Germline V gives CDR1 SNHLY, CDR2 FYNNEI. The CDR3 extends over 15 amino acids. V was trimmed by 6 bases and J by 7 bases, leaving 16 bases between them. CDR3 bases: TGTGCCAGCAGGAGGACAGCGGGGCGGAATTCACCCCTCCACTTT. Protein sequence: CASRRTAGRNSPLHF.

In this sample, this clone turned up a few times. This chain uses TRBV11-3 with TRBJ2-1, with a tentative D call TRBD2 (6 bases). The germline gives CDR1 SGHNT, CDR2 YENEEA. The CDR3 is 14 amino acids. Trimming pared 5 bases from V and 0 bases from J, leaving 8 bases between. CDR3 bases: TGTGCCAGCAGCCCCGGGGGCTCCTACAATGAGCAGTTCTTC. This translates into CASSPGGSYNEQFF. Together with reference TRBV11-3 and TRBJ2-1, the CDR3 gives the full variable domain: EAGVVQSPRYKIIEKKQPVAFWCNPISGHNTLYWYLQNLGQGPELLIRYENEEAVDDSQLPKDRFSAERLKGVDSTLKIQPAELGDSAVYLCASSPGGSYNEQFFGPGTRLTVL.

This clone was seen only a few times. This chain links TRBV9 with TRBJ2-1; the match to TRBD2 covers 15 bases. Trimming removed 4 bases from V and 10 bases from J; junction bases left unmatched: 6. The CDR3 contains 15 residues. CDR1 and CDR2 (germline): SGDLS, YYNGEE. This CDR3 reads CASSPGLAGGGEQFF. The CDR3 nucleotides are TGTGCCAGCAGCCCGGGACTAGCGGGAGGTGGAGAGCAGTTCTTC.

V gene TRBV30 combines with J gene TRBJ1-3; possible D gene TRBD1, 6 bases. Trimming shortened V by 3 bases and J by 4 bases, and 16 bases separated the two germline ends. The CDR3 is 15 residues long. Germline values: CDR1 GTSNPN, CDR2 SVGIG (reference sequence). CDR3: CAWSAGGGPGNTIYF. The CDR3 nucleotides read TGTGCCTGGAGCGCCGGGGGGGGGCCAGGAAACACCATATATTTT. Full variable domain (rest looked up from reference TRBV30 and TRBJ1-3): SQTIHQWPATLVQPVGSPLSLECTVEGTSNPNLYWYRQAAGRGLQLLFYSVGIGQISSEVPQNLSASRPQDRQFILSSKKLLLSDSGFYLCAWSAGGGPGNTIYFGEGSWLTVV.